This T cell receptor beta chain was sequenced during a study of T-cell reconstitution after alpha-beta-depleted transplantation in children. Unique molecular identifiers were built into the TCRbeta library. MiXCR, applied by TCRdb to the PCR reads, yields one record per CDR3 protein. The repertoire consists of about 1,000,000 distinct CDR3 sequences, with about 29% occurring once and the leading ten covering approximately 30%. This clonotype was seen only a few times. The CDR3 has 14 residues. The V gene lost 0 bases and the J gene lost 1 base, with 4 bases spanning the gap. Germline V gene data show CDR1 as LNHNV and CDR2 as YYDKDF (reference sequence).

The source of this sequence is a boy in the first two years of life who had a stem cell transplant for SCID, so the T cells may come from the graft donor. V usage is TRBV15 and J usage is TRBJ1-5; no firm D call. Sequenced material: PBMCs, mostly from graft donor cells, taken 360 days after TCRalphabeta/CD19-depleted stem cell transplant. CDR3: CATSRELSNQPQHF. In DNA form, the CDR3 reads TGTGCCACCAGCAGAGAGTTAAGCAATCAGCCCCAGCATTTT. The whole variable domain, remainder taken from reference TRBV15 and TRBJ1-5, is DAMVIQNPRYQVTQFGKPVTLSCSQTLNHNVMYWYQQKSSQAPKLLFHYYDKDFNNEADTPDNFQSRRPNTSFCFLDIRSPGLGDTAMYLCATSRELSNQPQHFGDGTRLSIL.